This T cell receptor (beta chain) was sequenced for a study of T cells in Graves' hyperthyroidism and ophthalmopathy. This clonotype has more than one count but fewer than ten. Its specificity is not known. Amplified TCR beta CDR3 regions derived from RNA transcripts. During a first-round RT-PCR of the TCR CDR3, the HTBI primer set was used. Each CDR3 protein gets one entry after TCRdb re-called the multiplex PCR reads with MiXCR. This sample has 500,000 to 800,000 distinct CDR3 sequences, with about 14% found just once. Study-level findings and limits: The model anticipated ophthalmopathy a median about six months pre-onset.

The length of the CDR3 is 17 residues. Germline V lookup: CDR1 SGHRS, CDR2 YFSETQ. Trimming removed 3 bases from V and 4 bases from J; junction bases left unmatched: 7. The diagnostic basis comprised clinical symptoms, serum thyroxine and TRAb, thyroid ultrasound and orbital computed tomography. The TCR originated in a woman aged 45 to 65 with Graves' ophthalmopathy. The genes are TRBV5-1 and TRBJ2-2; TRBD2 matches 12 bases. What was sequenced was blood. The CDR3 DNA is TGCGCCAGCAGCTCCTGGACTAGCGGGATAATCACCGGGGAGCTGTTTTTT. The encoded protein is CASSSWTSGIITGELFF.